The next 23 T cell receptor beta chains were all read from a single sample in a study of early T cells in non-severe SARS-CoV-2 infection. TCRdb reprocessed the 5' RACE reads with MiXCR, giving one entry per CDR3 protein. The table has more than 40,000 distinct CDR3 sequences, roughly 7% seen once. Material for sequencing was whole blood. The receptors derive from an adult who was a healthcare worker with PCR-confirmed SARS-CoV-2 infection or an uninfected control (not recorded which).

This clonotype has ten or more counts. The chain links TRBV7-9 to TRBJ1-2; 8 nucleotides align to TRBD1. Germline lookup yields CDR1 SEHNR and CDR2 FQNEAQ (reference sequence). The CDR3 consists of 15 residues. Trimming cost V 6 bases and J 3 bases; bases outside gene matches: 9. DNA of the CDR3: TGTGCCAGCAGAACCGGGACAGGAGGCGACTATGGCTACACCTTC. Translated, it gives CASRTGTGGDYGYTF.

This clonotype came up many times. CDR3 in amino acids: CASTAWGNSYEQYF. In DNA form, the CDR3 reads TGTGCCAGCACCGCCTGGGGGAACAGCTACGAGCAGTACTTC. J is TRBJ2-7 and V is TRBV28; either TRBD1 or TRBD2 may supply D (5 bases each). CDR1 is MDHEN, CDR2 SYDVKM, per germline. This CDR3 has 14 amino acids. V lost 7 bases to trimming and J lost 3 bases, with 16 bases between them.

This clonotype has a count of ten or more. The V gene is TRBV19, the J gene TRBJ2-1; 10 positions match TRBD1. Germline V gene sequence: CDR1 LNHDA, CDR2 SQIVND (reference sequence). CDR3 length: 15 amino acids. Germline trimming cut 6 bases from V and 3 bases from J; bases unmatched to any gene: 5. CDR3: CASSTGQGGYNEQFF. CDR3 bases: TGTGCCAGTAGCACAGGACAGGGGGGCTACAATGAGCAGTTCTTC.

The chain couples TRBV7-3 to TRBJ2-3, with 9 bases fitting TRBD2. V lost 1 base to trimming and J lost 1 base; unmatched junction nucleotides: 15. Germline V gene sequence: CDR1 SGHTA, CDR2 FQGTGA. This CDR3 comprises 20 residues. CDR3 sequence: CASSLRPAGGTHEGTDTQYF. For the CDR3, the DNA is TGTGCCAGCAGCTTAAGGCCAGCGGGGGGAACCCATGAGGGCACAGATACGCAGTATTTT.

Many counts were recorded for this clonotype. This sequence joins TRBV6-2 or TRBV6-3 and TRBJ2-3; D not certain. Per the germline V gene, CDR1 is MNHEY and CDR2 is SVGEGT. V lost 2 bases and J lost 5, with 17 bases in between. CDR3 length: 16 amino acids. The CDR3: CASSYRIAAGLDTQYF. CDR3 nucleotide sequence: TGTGCCAGCAGTTACCGGATCGCCGCAGGTCTAGATACGCAGTATTTT.

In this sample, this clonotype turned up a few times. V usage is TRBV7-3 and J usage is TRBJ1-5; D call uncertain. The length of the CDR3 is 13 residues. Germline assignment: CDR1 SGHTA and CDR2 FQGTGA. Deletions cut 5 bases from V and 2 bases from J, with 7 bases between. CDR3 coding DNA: TGTGCCAGCAGCGAAGGGCGCAATCAGCCCCAGCATTTT. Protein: CASSEGRNQPQHF.

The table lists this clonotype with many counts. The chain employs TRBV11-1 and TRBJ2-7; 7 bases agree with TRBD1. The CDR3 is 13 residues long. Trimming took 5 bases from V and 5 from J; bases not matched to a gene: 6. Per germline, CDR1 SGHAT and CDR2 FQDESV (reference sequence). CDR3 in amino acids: CASSPSTGDEQYF. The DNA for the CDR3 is TGTGCCAGCAGCCCCTCAACAGGGGACGAGCAGTACTTC. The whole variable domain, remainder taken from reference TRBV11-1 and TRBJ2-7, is EAEVAQSPRYKITEKSQAVAFWCDPISGHATLYWYRQILGQGPELLVQFQDESVVDDSQLPKDRFSAERLKGVDSTLKIQPAELGDSAMYLCASSPSTGDEQYFGPGTRLTVT.

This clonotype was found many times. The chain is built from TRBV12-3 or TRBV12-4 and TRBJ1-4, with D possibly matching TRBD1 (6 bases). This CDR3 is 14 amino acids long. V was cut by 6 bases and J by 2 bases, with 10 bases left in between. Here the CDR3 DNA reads TGTGCCAGCAGAGGGACAACCACTAATGAAAAACTGTTTTTT. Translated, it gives CASRGTTTNEKLFF.

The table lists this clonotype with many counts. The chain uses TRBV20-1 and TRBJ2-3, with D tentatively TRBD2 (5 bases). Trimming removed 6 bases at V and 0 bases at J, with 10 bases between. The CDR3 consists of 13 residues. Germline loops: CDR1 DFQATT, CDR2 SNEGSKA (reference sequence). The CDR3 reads CSAAGESTDTQYF. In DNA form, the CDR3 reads TGCAGTGCCGCTGGGGAGAGCACAGATACGCAGTATTTT.

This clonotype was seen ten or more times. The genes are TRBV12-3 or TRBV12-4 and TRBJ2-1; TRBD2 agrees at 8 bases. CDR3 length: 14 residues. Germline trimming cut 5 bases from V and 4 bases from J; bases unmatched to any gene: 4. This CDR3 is CASSHGGDYNEQFF. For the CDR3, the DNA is TGTGCCAGCAGTCACGGGGGGGATTACAATGAGCAGTTCTTC.

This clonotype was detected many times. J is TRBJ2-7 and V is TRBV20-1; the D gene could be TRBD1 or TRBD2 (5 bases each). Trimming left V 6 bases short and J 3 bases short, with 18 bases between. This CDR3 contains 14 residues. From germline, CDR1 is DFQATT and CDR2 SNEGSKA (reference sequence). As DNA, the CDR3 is TGCAGTGCCCCTAGGGGAGTAGTCGGCTACGAGCAGTACTTC. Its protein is CSAPRGVVGYEQYF.

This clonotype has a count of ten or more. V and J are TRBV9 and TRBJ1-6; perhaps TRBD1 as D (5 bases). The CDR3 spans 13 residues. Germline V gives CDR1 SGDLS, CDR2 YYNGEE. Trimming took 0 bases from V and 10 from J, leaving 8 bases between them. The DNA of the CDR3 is TGTGCCAGCAGCGTAGCGGGGGTCTCACCCCTCCACTTT. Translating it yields CASSVAGVSPLHF.

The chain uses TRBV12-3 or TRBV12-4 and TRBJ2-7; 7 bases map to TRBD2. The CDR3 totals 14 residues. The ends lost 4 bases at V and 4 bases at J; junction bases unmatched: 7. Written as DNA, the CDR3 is TGTGCCAGCAGTTCCCTAGCGGCCTTTTACGAGCAGTACTTC. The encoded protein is CASSSLAAFYEQYF.

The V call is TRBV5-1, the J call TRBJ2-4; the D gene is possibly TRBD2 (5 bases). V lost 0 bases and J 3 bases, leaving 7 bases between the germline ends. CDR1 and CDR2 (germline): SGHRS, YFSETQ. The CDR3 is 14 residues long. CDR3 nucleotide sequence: TGCGCCAGCAGCTTGGCCGCGGGCAAAAACATTCAGTACTTC. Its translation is CASSLAAGKNIQYF.

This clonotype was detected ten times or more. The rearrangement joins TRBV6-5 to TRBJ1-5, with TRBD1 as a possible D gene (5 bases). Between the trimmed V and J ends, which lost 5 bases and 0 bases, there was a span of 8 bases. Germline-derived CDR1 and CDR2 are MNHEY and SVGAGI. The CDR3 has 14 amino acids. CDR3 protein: CASSEGYSNQPQHF. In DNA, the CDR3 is TGTGCCAGCAGTGAGGGGTATAGCAATCAGCCCCAGCATTTT.

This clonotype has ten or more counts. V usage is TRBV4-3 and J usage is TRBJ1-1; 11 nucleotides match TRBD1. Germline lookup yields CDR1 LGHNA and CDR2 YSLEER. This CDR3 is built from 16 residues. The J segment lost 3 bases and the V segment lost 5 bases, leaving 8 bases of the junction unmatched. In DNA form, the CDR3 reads TGCGCCAGCAGCTTGGGACAGGGGGAGTTGGACACTGAAGCTTTCTTT. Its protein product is CASSLGQGELDTEAFF.

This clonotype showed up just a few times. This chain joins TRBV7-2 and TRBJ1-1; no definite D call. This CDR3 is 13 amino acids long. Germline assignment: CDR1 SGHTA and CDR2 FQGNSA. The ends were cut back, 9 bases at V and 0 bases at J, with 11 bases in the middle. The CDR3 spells CASMVRMNTEAFF. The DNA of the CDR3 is TGTGCCAGTATGGTGAGAATGAACACTGAAGCTTTCTTT.

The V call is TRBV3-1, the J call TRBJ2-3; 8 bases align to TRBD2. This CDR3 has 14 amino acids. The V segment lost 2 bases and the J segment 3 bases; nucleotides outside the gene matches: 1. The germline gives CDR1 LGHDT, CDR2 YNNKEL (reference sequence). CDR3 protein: CASSQREGTDTQYF. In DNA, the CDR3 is TGTGCCAGCAGCCAACGGGAGGGAACAGATACGCAGTATTTT.

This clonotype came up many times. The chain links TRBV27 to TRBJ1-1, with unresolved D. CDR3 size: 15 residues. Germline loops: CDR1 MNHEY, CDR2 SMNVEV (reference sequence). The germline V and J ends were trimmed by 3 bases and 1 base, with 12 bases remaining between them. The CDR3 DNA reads TGTGCCAGCAGTTTGGGCCATCCAGGGAACACTGAAGCTTTCTTT. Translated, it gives CASSLGHPGNTEAFF.

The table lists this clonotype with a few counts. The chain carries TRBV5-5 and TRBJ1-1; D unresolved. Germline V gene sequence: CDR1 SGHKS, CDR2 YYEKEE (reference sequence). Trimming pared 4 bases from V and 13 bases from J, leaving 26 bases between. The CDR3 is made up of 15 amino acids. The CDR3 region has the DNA TGTGCCAGCAGCCCCCGGGAAACGTTGCGGGGAGAGGGTTTCTTT. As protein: CASSPRETLRGEGFF. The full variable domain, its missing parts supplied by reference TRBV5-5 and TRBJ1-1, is DAGVTQSPTHLIKTRGQQVTLRCSPISGHKSVSWYQQVLGQGPQFIFQYYEKEERGRGNFPDRFSARQFPNYSSELNVNALLLGDSALYLCASSPRETLRGEGFFGQGTRLTVV.

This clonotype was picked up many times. CDR3 DNA: TGCAGTGCTAGAGGAAGGGACACTGAAGCTTTCTTT. Translating it yields CSARGRDTEAFF. J is TRBJ1-1 and V is TRBV20-1; no reliable D call. The V end lost 1 base, the J end lost 3 bases, and 6 bases lay between the germline ends. This CDR3 has 12 amino acids. Germline V CDR1 and CDR2: DFQATT, SNEGSKA (reference sequence).

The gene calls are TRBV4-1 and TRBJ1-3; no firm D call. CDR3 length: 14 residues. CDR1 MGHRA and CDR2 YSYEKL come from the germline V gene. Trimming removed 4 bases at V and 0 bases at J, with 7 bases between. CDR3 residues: CASSRDTSGNTIYF. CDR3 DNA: TGCGCCAGCAGCCGCGATACCTCTGGAAACACCATATATTTT.

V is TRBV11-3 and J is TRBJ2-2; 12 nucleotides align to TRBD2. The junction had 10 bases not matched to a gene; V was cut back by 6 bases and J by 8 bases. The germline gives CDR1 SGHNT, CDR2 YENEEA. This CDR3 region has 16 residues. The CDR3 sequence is CASSPLAGGQKGELFF. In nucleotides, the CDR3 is TGTGCCAGCAGTCCACTAGCGGGGGGCCAGAAAGGGGAGCTGTTTTTT.